The 11 T cell receptor beta chains in this list originate from one sample, sequenced in a study of blood T cells in healthy people across ages. The second PCR ran about 6 to 11 cycles with a sample-barcoded 5' primer and J-beta primers. TCRdb processed the 5' RACE reads anew with MiXCR; each CDR3 protein has one entry. The sample records about 830,000 distinct CDR3 sequences, about three fifths being singletons. Sequenced input: blood. The source of these receptors is a man aged 25-45 years in good health.

The V gene is TRBV4-3, the J gene TRBJ2-4, with TRBD2 matching over 7 bases. Near its end, the DNA agrees better with TRBJ2-7, so the J call may be wrong. This CDR3 spans 16 amino acids. Germline V CDR1 and CDR2: LGHNA, YSLEER. As DNA, the CDR3 is TGCGCCAGCAGGAACCGGGGGAGGGGCCACTCCTACGAGCAGTACTTC. Translation gives CASRNRGRGHSYEQYF.

The chain joins TRBV6-1 to TRBJ2-3; possibly TRBD2 for D (5 bases). Germline V gives CDR1 MNHNS, CDR2 SASEGT. The germline V and J ends were trimmed by 4 bases and 6 bases, with 17 bases remaining between them. This CDR3 comprises 15 residues. The CDR3: CASSVRSGSVDTQYF. The CDR3 bases are TGTGCCAGCAGTGTAAGAAGCGGTTCGGTCGATACGCAGTATTTT.

The chain employs TRBV7-3 and TRBJ2-6; 9 nucleotides match TRBD1. The CDR3 spans 16 residues. The V gene's germline CDR1 is SGHTA and CDR2 FQGTGA. The V gene end was trimmed by 4 bases and the J gene end by 4 bases; junction bases not matched to a gene: 5. CDR3 sequence reads: CASSYRGPAGANVLTF. The CDR3 nucleotides are TGTGCCAGCAGCTACAGGGGGCCGGCCGGGGCCAACGTCCTGACTTTC.

This clonotype has more than one count but fewer than ten. V and J are TRBV7-2 and TRBJ1-2; D remains ambiguous. This CDR3 spans 13 amino acids. The V end lost 5 bases, the J end lost 4 bases, and 11 bases lay between the germline ends. In germline, CDR1 is SGHTA, CDR2 FQGNSA. CDR3 DNA sequence: TGTGCCAGCAGCGTAGTCTGGTTCTATGGCTACACCTTC. Residues: CASSVVWFYGYTF.

J is TRBJ2-1 and V is TRBV4-2, with TRBD2 identical over 7 bases. Germline V gene data show CDR1 as LGHNA and CDR2 as YNFKEQ. With V trimmed by 9 bases and J by 3 bases, 20 bases remained unmatched. The CDR3 spans 18 residues. CDR3: CASSDRLALSSGYNEQFF. The DNA for the CDR3 is TGTGCCAGTTCTGATAGACTAGCTCTTTCATCAGGCTACAATGAGCAGTTCTTC.

This clonotype was seen a handful of times. The chain uses TRBV6-4 and TRBJ2-4, with D maybe TRBD2 (5 bases). CDR1 MRHNA and CDR2 SNTAGT come from the germline V gene. V shed 7 bases and J shed 7 bases, with 11 bases lying between them. This CDR3 contains 12 residues. CDR3 sequence reads: CASKGSGNIQYF. The CDR3 coding sequence is TGTGCCAGCAAAGGATCGGGGAACATTCAGTACTTC.

The rearrangement joins TRBV28 to TRBJ1-3; the D gene is possibly TRBD1 (5 bases). The CDR3 covers 13 residues. The germline V and J ends were trimmed by 8 bases and 5 bases, with 13 bases remaining between them. The germline gives CDR1 MDHEN, CDR2 SYDVKM. The CDR3 region is CASGGGVRNTIYF. Here the CDR3 DNA reads TGTGCCAGCGGGGGGGGGGTGAGAAACACCATATATTTT.

V usage is TRBV6-5 and J usage is TRBJ2-1; 8 nucleotides align to TRBD2. CDR3 length: 16 residues. Germline V gives CDR1 MNHEY, CDR2 SVGAGI. The junction had 6 bases not matched to a gene; V was cut back by 0 bases and J by 5 bases. The CDR3 DNA follows: TGTGCCAGCAGTTACTCAGTGGGACTAGTCGACAATGAGCAGTTCTTC. Translating gives CASSYSVGLVDNEQFF.

The gene calls are TRBV20-1 and TRBJ1-1; weak D call: TRBD1 (5 bases). V lost 4 bases and J 1 base, leaving 10 bases between the germline ends. This CDR3 has 13 residues. Germline-derived CDR1 and CDR2 are DFQATT and SNEGSKA (reference sequence). CDR3 coding DNA: TGCAGTGCTACGACTACAGGGAACACTGAAGCTTTCTTT. Encoded protein: CSATTTGNTEAFF.

As concerns this clonotype: Sequence at one end of the junction differs from germline and may be a read error. The V and J genes are TRBV2 and TRBJ2-7, with D hard to call. The germline V gene has CDR1 SNHLY and CDR2 FYNNEI. The CDR3 is made up of 12 amino acids. CDR3 region: CASGENSYEQYF. The CDR3 region has the DNA TGTGCCAGCGGTGAGAACTCCTACGAGCAGTACTTC.

This chain joins TRBV7-2 and TRBJ1-1; D is unclear. The V end was cut by 3 bases, the J end by 1 base, with 3 bases between. CDR3 length: 12 residues. Germline lookup yields CDR1 SGHTA and CDR2 FQGNSA. CDR3 nucleotide sequence: TGTGCCAGCAGCTTCTGGAACACTGAAGCTTTCTTT. It codes for CASSFWNTEAFF. The variable domain in full, with the rest retrieved from reference TRBV7-2 and TRBJ1-1, is GAGVSQSPSNKVTEKGKDVELRCDPISGHTALYWYRQSLGQGLEFLIYFQGNSAPDKSGLPSDRFSAERTGGSVSTLTIQRTQQEDSAVYLCASSFWNTEAFFGQGTRLTVV.